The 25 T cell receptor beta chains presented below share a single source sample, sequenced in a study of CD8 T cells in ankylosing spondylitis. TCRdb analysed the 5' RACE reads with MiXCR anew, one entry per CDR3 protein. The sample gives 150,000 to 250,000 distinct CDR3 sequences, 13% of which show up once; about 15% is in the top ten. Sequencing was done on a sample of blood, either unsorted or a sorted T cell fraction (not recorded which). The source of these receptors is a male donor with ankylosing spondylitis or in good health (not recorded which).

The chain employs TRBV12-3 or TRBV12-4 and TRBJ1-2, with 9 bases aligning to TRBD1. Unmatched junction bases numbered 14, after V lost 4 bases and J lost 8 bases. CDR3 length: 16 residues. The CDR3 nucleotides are TGTGCCAGCAGTTCCCTCCCGACCGGGACAGGGTTGGGCTACACCTTC. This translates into CASSSLPTGTGLGYTF.

The CDR3 reads CASSEGRGSSYEQYF. The DNA of the CDR3 is TGTGCCAGCAGTGAAGGCCGCGGAAGCTCCTACGAGCAGTACTTC. The chain is built from TRBV2 and TRBJ2-7; D remains ambiguous. The V end lost 1 base, the J end lost 0 bases, and 10 bases lay between the germline ends. From germline, CDR1 is SNHLY and CDR2 FYNNEI. The CDR3 consists of 15 residues.

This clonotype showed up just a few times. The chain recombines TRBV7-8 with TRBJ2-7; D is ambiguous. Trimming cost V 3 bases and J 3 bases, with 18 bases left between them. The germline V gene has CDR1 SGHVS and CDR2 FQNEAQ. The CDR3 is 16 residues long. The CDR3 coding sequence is TGTGCCAGCAGCTTCTTGGGCCATGTTCGACACTACGAGCAGTACTTC. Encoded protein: CASSFLGHVRHYEQYF.

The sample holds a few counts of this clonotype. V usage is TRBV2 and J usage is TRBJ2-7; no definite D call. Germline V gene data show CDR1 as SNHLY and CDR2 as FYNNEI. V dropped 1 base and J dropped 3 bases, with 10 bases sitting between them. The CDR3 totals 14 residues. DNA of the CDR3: TGTGCCAGCAGTGAAGGGGCCCTAGGCTACGAGCAGTACTTC. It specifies CASSEGALGYEQYF. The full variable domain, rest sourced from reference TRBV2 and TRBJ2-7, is EPEVTQTPSHQVTQMGQEVILRCVPISNHLYFYWYRQILGQKVEFLVSFYNNEISEKSEIFDDQFSVERPDGSNFTLKIRSTKLEDSAMYFCASSEGALGYEQYFGPGTRLTVT.

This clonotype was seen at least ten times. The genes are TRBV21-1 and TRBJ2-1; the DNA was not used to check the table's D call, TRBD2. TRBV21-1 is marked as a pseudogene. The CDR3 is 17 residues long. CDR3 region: CASSISSGRSSYNEQFF. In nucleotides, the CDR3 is TGTGCCAGCAGCATTTCTAGCGGTCGGAGCTCCTACAATGAGCAGTTCTTC.

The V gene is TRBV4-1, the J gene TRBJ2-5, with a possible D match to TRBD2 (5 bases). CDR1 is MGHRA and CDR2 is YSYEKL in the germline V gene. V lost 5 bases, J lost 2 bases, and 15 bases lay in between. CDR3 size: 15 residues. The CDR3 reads CASSYERSGQETQYF. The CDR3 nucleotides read TGCGCCAGCAGCTATGAGCGGAGTGGGCAAGAGACCCAGTACTTC.

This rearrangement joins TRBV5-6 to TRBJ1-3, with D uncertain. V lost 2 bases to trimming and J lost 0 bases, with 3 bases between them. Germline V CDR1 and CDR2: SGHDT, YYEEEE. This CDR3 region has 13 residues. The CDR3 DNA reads TGTGCCAGCAGCTTTGGCTCTGGAAACACCATATATTTT. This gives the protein CASSFGSGNTIYF.

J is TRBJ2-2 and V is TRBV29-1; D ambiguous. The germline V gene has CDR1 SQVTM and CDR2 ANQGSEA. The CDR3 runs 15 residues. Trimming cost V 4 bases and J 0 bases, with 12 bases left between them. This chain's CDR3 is CSVVFPHTNTGELFF. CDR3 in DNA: TGCAGCGTTGTATTCCCTCATACGAACACCGGGGAGCTGTTTTTT.

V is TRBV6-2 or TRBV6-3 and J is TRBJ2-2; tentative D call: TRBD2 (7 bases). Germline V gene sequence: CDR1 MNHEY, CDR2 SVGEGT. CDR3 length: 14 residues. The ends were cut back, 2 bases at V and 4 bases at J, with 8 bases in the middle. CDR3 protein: CASSYGGATGELFF. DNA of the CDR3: TGTGCCAGCAGTTACGGGGGGGCCACCGGGGAGCTGTTTTTT.

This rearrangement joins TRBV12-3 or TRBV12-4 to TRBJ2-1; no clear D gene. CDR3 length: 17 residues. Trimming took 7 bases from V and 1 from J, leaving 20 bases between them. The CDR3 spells CASTNRKAFISYNEQFF. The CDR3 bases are TGTGCCAGCACCAACCGGAAGGCATTTATATCCTACAATGAGCAGTTCTTC.

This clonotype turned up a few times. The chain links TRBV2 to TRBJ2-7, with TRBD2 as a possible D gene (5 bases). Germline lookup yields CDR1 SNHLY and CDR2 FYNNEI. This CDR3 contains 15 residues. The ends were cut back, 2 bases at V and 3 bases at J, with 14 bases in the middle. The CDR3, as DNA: TGTGCCAGCAGTGAATGGGAGAGTGGGAACTACGAGCAGTACTTC. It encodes CASSEWESGNYEQYF.

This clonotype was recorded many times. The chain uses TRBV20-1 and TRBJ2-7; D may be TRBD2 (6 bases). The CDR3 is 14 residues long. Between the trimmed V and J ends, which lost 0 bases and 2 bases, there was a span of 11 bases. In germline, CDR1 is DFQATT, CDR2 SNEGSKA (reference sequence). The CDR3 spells CSARERDSAYEQYF. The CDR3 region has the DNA TGCAGTGCTAGAGAAAGGGACTCAGCCTACGAGCAGTACTTC.

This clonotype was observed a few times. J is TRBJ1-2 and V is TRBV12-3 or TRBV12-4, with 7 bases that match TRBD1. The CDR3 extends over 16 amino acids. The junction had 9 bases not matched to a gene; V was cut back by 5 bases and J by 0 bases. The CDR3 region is CASSRGTVPSNYGYTF. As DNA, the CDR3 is TGTGCCAGCAGTCGGGGGACAGTCCCCTCTAACTATGGCTACACCTTC.

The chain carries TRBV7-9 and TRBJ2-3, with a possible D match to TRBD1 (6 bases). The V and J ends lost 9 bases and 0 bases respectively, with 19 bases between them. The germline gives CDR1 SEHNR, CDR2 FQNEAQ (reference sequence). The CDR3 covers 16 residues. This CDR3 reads CASLDPRGLSTDTQYF. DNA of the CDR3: TGTGCCAGTTTGGACCCCAGGGGCCTTAGCACAGATACGCAGTATTTT.

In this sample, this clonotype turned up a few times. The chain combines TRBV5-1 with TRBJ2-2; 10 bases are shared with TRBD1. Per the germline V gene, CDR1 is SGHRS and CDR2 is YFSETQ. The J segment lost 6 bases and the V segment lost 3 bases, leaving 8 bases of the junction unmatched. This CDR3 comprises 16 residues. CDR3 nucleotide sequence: TGCGCCAGCAGCTCTCCGACAGGGGGCGATTCCGGGGAGCTGTTTTTT. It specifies CASSSPTGGDSGELFF.

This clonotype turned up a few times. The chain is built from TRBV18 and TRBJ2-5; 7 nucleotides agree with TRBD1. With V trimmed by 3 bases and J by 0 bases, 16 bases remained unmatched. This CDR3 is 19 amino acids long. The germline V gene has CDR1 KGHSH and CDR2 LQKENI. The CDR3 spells CASSPIRTGDISYQETQYF. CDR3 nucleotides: TGTGCCAGCTCACCCATTAGAACAGGGGATATTTCTTACCAAGAGACCCAGTACTTC.

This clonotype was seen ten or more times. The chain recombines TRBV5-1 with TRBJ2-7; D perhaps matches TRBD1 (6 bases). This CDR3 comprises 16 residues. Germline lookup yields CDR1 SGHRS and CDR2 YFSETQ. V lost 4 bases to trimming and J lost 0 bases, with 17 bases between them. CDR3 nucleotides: TGCGCCAGCAGCCAATCAGGACAGCAGAACTCCTACGAGCAGTACTTC. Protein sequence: CASSQSGQQNSYEQYF.

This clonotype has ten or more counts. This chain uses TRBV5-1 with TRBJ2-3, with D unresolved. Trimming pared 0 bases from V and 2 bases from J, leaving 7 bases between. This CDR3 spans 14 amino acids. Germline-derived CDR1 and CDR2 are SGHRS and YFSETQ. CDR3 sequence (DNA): TGCGCCAGCAGCTTGGGGGCGGTCACAGATACGCAGTATTTT. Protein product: CASSLGAVTDTQYF.

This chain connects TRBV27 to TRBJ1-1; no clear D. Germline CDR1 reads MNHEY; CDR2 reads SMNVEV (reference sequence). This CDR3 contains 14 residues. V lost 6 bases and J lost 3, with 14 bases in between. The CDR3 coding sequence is TGTGCCAGCAGGACGGCAGGAGGAGACACTGAAGCTTTCTTT. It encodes CASRTAGGDTEAFF.

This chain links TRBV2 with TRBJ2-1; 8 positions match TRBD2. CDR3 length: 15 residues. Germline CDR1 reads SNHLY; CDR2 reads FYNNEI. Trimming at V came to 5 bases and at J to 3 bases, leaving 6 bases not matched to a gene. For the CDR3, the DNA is TGTGCCAGCAGTATTACTAGCGGAGACTACAATGAGCAGTTCTTC. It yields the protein CASSITSGDYNEQFF. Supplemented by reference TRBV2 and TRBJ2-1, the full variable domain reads EPEVTQTPSHQVTQMGQEVILRCVPISNHLYFYWYRQILGQKVEFLVSFYNNEISEKSEIFDDQFSVERPDGSNFTLKIRSTKLEDSAMYFCASSITSGDYNEQFFGPGTRLTVL.

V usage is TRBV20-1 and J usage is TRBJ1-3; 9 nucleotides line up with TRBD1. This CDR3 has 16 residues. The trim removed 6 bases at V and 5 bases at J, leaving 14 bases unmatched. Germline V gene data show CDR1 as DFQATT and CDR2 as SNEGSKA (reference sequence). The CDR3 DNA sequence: TGCAGTGCGCTGCGAACAGGGGGCGATTCTAGAAACACCATATATTTT. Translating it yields CSALRTGGDSRNTIYF.

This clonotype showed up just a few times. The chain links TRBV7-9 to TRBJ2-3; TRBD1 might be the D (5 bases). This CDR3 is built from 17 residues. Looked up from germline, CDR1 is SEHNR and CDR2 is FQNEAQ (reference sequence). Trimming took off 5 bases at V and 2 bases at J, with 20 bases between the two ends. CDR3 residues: CASSLGEWGRNTDTQYF. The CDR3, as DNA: TGTGCCAGCAGCCTAGGGGAATGGGGCCGTAACACAGATACGCAGTATTTT.

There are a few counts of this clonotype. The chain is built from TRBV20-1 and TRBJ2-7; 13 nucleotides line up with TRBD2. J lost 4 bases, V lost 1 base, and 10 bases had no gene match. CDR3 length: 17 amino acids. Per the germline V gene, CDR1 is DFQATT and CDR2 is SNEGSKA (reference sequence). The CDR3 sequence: CSARGPGLAGAKYEQYF. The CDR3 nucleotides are TGCAGTGCTAGAGGCCCAGGACTAGCGGGAGCTAAATACGAGCAGTACTTC.

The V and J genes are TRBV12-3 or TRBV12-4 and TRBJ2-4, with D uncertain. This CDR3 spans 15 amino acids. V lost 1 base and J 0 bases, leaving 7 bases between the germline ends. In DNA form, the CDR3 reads TGTGCCAGCAGTTTAGGTCTGCTAGCCAAAAACATTCAGTACTTC. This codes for CASSLGLLAKNIQYF.

CDR3 protein: CASSTTDSNNEQFF. As DNA, the CDR3 is TGTGCCAGCAGCACAACGGACAGCAACAATGAGCAGTTCTTC. This rearrangement joins TRBV9 to TRBJ2-1; tentatively, D is TRBD1 (6 bases). V shed 4 bases and J shed 5 bases, with 13 bases lying between them. Germline CDR1 SGDLS, CDR2 YYNGEE. The CDR3 is made up of 14 amino acids.